The following is a TCR beta chain sequence with its context. Its antigen is unknown. This entry is derived from a study of T cell responses to AZD1222 COVID-19 vaccine. General study results and limits: Distributed over spike, vaccine-associated CD4 TCRs predominated at 160-218 and 743-854. Clonal diversity was possibly underestimated, and the donors were mostly white British, with more females.

Germline CDR1 and CDR2: SGDLS and YYNGEE. V lost 2 bases to trimming and J lost 7 bases, with 13 bases between them. The CDR3 contains 13 residues. The repertoire was sequenced with immunoSEQ multiplex PCR; TCRdb's copy has only in-frame clones and lacks some. The top ten clones hold 14% to 15% of a sample with around 120,000 clones, over 80% of them seen once. This TCR was recovered from an adult in good health. Sequencing used peripheral blood, obtained on day 0 of AZD1222 vaccination. The rearrangement joins TRBV9 to TRBJ2-7, with D hard to call. The CDR3 coding sequence is TGTGCCAGCAGCGTGTCGGGCCCAGAGGAGCAGTACTTC. Protein product: CASSVSGPEEQYF.